This T cell receptor beta chain was observed in a study of T cell changes during pregnancy in multiple sclerosis. This clone was counted a single time. Using immunoSEQ multiplex PCR, the repertoire was profiled, and TCRdb retains in-frame clones only, with some absent. The sample carries 30,000 to 40,000 clones, 90% to 95% recorded once. Source: CD8+ T cells from peripheral blood mononuclear cells, taken in the third trimester of pregnancy. This TCR was recovered from a female donor with multiple sclerosis, enrolled in a pregnancy study.

The CDR3 reads CASLGQGSNEQFF. CDR3 DNA: TGTGCCAGCCTCGGACAGGGGTCAAATGAGCAGTTCTTC. The rearrangement links TRBV13 to TRBJ2-1; 9 nucleotides agree with TRBD1. The length of the CDR3 is 13 residues. The ends lost 8 bases at V and 7 bases at J; junction bases unmatched: 6. Germline CDR1 is PRHDT and CDR2 is FYEKMQ (reference sequence).